This T cell receptor beta chain was recorded in a study of blood T cell repertoires in COVID-19. Study summary: Sources were T cells, B-cell-depleted T cells, or PBMCs; the material itself was cDNA or gDNA.

Participants spanned ages about 18 to 90 years and resided in about 25 US areas. Participants reported their clinical history, and cohort assignment relied on those reports. Trimming shortened V by 8 bases and J by 6 bases, and 19 bases separated the two germline ends. Per the germline V gene, CDR1 is MGHRA and CDR2 is YSYEKL. The CDR3 contains 14 residues. In the authors' workflow: Estimation of nucleated cell counts relied on the amplification of reference gene primers. Repertoires were generated with immunoSEQ multiplex PCR, while TCRdb's copy carries only in-frame clones and drops some. The V and J calls and clone size come from that table; D and trimming were worked out from the DNA. The data show about 180,000 clones, just over 85% seen once.

This clonotype was obtained from a woman aged 18-29 years who had recovered from COVID-19. This rearrangement joins TRBV4-1 to TRBJ1-1, with D perhaps matching TRBD1 (5 bases). Sequences were obtained from PBMCs or T cells enriched from blood (not recorded which). Written as DNA, the CDR3 is TGCGCCAGCCACCAAACCCCCGGGGGGTCTGAAGCTTTCTTT. It is translated as CASHQTPGGSEAFF.